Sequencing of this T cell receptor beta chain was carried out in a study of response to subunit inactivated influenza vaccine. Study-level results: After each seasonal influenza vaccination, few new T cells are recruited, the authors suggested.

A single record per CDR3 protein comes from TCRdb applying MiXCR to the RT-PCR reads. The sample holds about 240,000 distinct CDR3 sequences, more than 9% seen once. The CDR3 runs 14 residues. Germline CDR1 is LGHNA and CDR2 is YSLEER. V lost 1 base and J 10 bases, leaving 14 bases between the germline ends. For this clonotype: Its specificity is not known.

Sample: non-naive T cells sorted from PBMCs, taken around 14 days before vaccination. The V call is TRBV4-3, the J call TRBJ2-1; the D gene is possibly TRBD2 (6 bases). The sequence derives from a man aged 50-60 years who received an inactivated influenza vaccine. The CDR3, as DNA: TGCGCCAGCAGCCAAGTAAGCGGGCAAGGGGAGCAGTTCTTC. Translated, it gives CASSQVSGQGEQFF.